The text below deals with one T cell receptor (beta chain). The entry originates in a study of blood T cell repertoires in COVID-19. This table comes from immunoSEQ multiplex PCR, and its TCRdb copy is limited to in-frame clones, with some not included. The repertoire has about 180,000 clones, 89% of them found once; the top ten carry about 2.1%. V gave up 5 bases and J gave up 14 bases, with 21 bases separating them. Germline V gene data show CDR1 as SGHTA and CDR2 as FQGTGA. The CDR3 is 13 amino acids. The chain is built from TRBV7-3 and TRBJ1-2, with a possible D match to TRBD1 (6 bases). The clonotype was recovered from a man aged 18 to 29 who had recovered from COVID-19. Input material: peripheral blood. The CDR3 reads CASSQGTVGASTF. For the CDR3, the DNA is TGTGCCAGCAGCCAGGGGACCGTGGGGGCTTCTACCTTC.